The next 27 T cell receptor beta chains were all read from a single sample in a study of blood T cell repertoires in COVID-19. Generated by immunoSEQ multiplex PCR, the TCRdb table keeps only in-frame clones and is missing some. This sample has about 370,000 clones, with 89% found just once. The sample taken for sequencing was peripheral blood. All receptors come from a woman in her twenties or thirties with COVID-19, enrolled during active disease.

Regarding this clone: Other DNA sequences in this specimen translate into the identical CDR3. The rearrangement uses TRBV4-3 and TRBJ1-6; D uncertain. This CDR3 is built from 15 residues. Germline lookup yields CDR1 LGHNA and CDR2 YSLEER. V was trimmed by 0 bases and J by 4 bases, leaving 7 bases between them. This chain's CDR3 is CASSQDRGYNSPLHF. The CDR3 DNA sequence: TGCGCCAGCAGCCAAGACCGCGGGTATAATTCACCCCTCCACTTT.

The chain recombines TRBV27 with TRBJ2-7, with D hard to call. Deletions cut 2 bases from V and 4 bases from J, with 12 bases between. Germline V CDR1 and CDR2: MNHEY, SMNVEV (reference sequence). CDR3 length: 14 amino acids. The CDR3 loop reads CASSLGDPTYEQYF. As DNA, the CDR3 is TGTGCCAGCAGTTTAGGAGATCCGACGTACGAGCAGTACTTC.

V gene TRBV29-1 combines with J gene TRBJ2-4, with D possibly matching TRBD2 (6 bases). Germline lookup yields CDR1 SQVTM and CDR2 ANQGSEA. Trimming took 3 bases from V and 12 from J, leaving 9 bases between them. This CDR3 region has 10 residues. Here the CDR3 DNA reads TGCAGCGTTGAGGAGGGGAGTCAGTACTTC. It specifies CSVEEGSQYF.

The rearrangement joins TRBV6-6 to TRBJ2-7; 7 bases align to TRBD1. V shed 6 bases and J 5 bases; nucleotides not matched to a gene: 7. Germline V gene lookup returns CDR1 MNHNY and CDR2 SVGAGI (reference sequence). CDR3 size: 13 residues. The CDR3 spells CASRETGADEQYV. The CDR3 DNA is TGTGCCAGCAGGGAAACAGGGGCGGACGAGCAGTACGTC.

This clone appeared a single time. This chain uses TRBV12-2 with TRBJ2-1; the table's D call, TRBD2, was not checked against the DNA. TRBV12-2 is annotated as a pseudogene. The CDR3 runs 14 residues. CDR3 protein: CASRLETQYNEQFF. The CDR3 DNA reads TGTGCAAGTCGCTTAGAGACTCAATACAATGAGCAGTTCTTC.

This clone was observed a few times. The chain is built from TRBV29-1 and TRBJ2-3, with D tentatively TRBD2 (5 bases). Per the germline V gene, CDR1 is SQVTM and CDR2 is ANQGSEA. CDR3 length: 15 residues. With 8 bases removed from V and 5 bases from J, the gap between germline ends came to 23 bases. The chain's CDR3 is CSTKGSIVAVDTQYF. The DNA for the CDR3 is TGCAGCACGAAAGGGAGTATCGTTGCAGTAGATACGCAGTATTTT.

The J gene is TRBJ2-3, the V gene TRBV14; D gene uncertain. Trimming removed 0 bases at V and 3 bases at J, with 7 bases between. Germline V CDR1 and CDR2: SGHDN, FVKESK. The CDR3 is 14 amino acids. The CDR3 reads CASSQDLSTDTQYF. The CDR3 nucleotides are TGTGCCAGCAGCCAAGATCTCAGTACAGATACGCAGTATTTT.

This clone was detected only once. J is TRBJ1-5 and V is TRBV27, with no clear D. V lost 3 bases, J lost 6 bases, and 6 bases lay in between. Germline loops: CDR1 MNHEY, CDR2 SMNVEV (reference sequence). The CDR3 has 12 amino acids. The DNA for the CDR3 is TGTGCCAGCAGTTTGAACGGTCAGCCCCAGCATTTT. It yields the protein CASSLNGQPQHF.

The genes are TRBV20-1 and TRBJ2-1, with D possibly being TRBD2 (6 bases). Trimming left V 2 bases short and J 9 bases short, with 8 bases between. Germline-derived CDR1 and CDR2 are DFQATT and SNEGSKA (reference sequence). This CDR3 is built from 11 residues. As DNA, the CDR3 is TGCAGTGCTAGACCCGGGGGTGAGCAGTTCTTC. It yields the protein CSARPGGEQFF.

This clone appeared a single time. The gene calls are TRBV30 and TRBJ2-1; 9 bases match TRBD2. V dropped 3 bases and J dropped 0; count of bases not matched to a gene: 0. Per the germline V gene, CDR1 is GTSNPN and CDR2 is SVGIG (reference sequence). CDR3 length: 14 residues. CDR3 nucleotide sequence: TGTGCCTGGAGGCGGGGGGGCTCCTACAATGAGCAGTTCTTC. Its protein product is CAWRRGGSYNEQFF.

The chain joins TRBV5-6 to TRBJ2-1, with TRBD2 matching 13 bases. J lost 0 bases, V lost 1 base, and 4 bases had no gene match. The CDR3 extends over 18 amino acids. Germline V lookup: CDR1 SGHDT, CDR2 YYEEEE. CDR3 region: CASSLTSGRGSSYNEQFF. The CDR3, as DNA: TGTGCCAGCAGCTTGACTAGCGGGAGGGGTAGCTCCTACAATGAGCAGTTCTTC.

The rearrangement uses TRBV27 and TRBJ1-1; TRBD1 matches at 8 bases. J gave up 7 bases and V 5 bases, and 6 bases lay outside the gene matches. The CDR3 has 13 amino acids. Germline V gives CDR1 MNHEY, CDR2 SMNVEV (reference sequence). This chain's CDR3 is CASSPQQGVEAFF. CDR3 DNA: TGTGCCAGCAGTCCCCAACAGGGGGTTGAAGCTTTCTTT.

CDR3 in DNA: TGTGCCAGCAGCCCCCCCGGGGGGCGCGAGCAGTACGTC. Amino acids: CASSPPGGREQYV. The rearrangement joins TRBV28 to TRBJ2-7; D possibly corresponds to TRBD2 (7 bases). Germline CDR1 reads MDHEN; CDR2 reads SYDVKM. V was pared by 6 bases and J by 6 bases, with 15 bases between. CDR3 length: 13 residues.

V is TRBV4-3 and J is TRBJ2-3; 14 bases map to TRBD2. This CDR3 is 20 amino acids long. V was clipped by 0 bases and J by 1 base; unmatched bases: 9. The germline V gene has CDR1 LGHNA and CDR2 YSLEER. CDR3 nucleotide sequence: TGCGCCAGCAGCCAAGATCTGGGACTAGCGGGAGCACGGGGCACAGATACGCAGTATTTT. This sequence encodes CASSQDLGLAGARGTDTQYF.

CDR3 protein: CATSYRGQPTGELFF. CDR3 DNA sequence: TGTGCCACCAGTTACAGGGGACAGCCCACCGGGGAGCTGTTTTTT. The genes are TRBV24-1 and TRBJ2-2; 7 nucleotides line up with TRBD1. The J segment lost 4 bases and the V segment lost 6 bases, leaving 7 bases of the junction unmatched. The CDR3 is 15 amino acids. The germline CDR1 and CDR2 sequences are KGHDR and SFDVKD.

The V and J genes are TRBV11-3 and TRBJ1-1; tentative D call: TRBD1 (6 bases). The CDR3 is 14 amino acids. Per germline, CDR1 SGHNT and CDR2 YENEEA. V was cut by 5 bases and J by 6 bases, with 16 bases left in between. The CDR3 nucleotides are TGTGCCAGCAGCAGCAGCAGGGGCTCCCCTGAAGCTTTCTTT. It yields the protein CASSSSRGSPEAFF.

This chain joins TRBV15 and TRBJ2-3; D ambiguous. The CDR3 is 15 amino acids. The V and J ends lost 2 bases and 2 bases respectively, with 11 bases between them. The germline V gene has CDR1 LNHNV and CDR2 YYDKDF (reference sequence). CDR3 in DNA: TGTGCCACCAGCAGATCGACTGGCTTCACAGATACGCAGTATTTT. As protein: CATSRSTGFTDTQYF.

The chain joins TRBV7-8 to TRBJ2-2; 8 bases are shared with TRBD1. Germline V gene lookup returns CDR1 SGHVS and CDR2 FQNEAQ. The CDR3 consists of 17 residues. V was pared by 2 bases and J by 6 bases, with 11 bases of the junction left unmatched. CDR3 region: CASSLQAGGVLPGELFF. CDR3 DNA: TGTGCCAGCAGCTTACAGGCAGGGGGCGTATTACCCGGGGAGCTGTTTTTT.

The J gene is TRBJ2-5, the V gene TRBV11-3; 7 bases are shared with TRBD1. The CDR3 sequence is 13 residues long. The trim removed 2 bases at V and 4 bases at J, leaving 1 base unmatched. The germline V gene encodes CDR1 SGHNT and CDR2 YENEEA. The CDR3 region is CASSLNRGETQYF. The CDR3 DNA follows: TGTGCCAGCAGCTTAAACAGGGGAGAGACCCAGTACTTC. The whole variable domain, remainder taken from reference TRBV11-3 and TRBJ2-5, is EAGVVQSPRYKIIEKKQPVAFWCNPISGHNTLYWYLQNLGQGPELLIRYENEEAVDDSQLPKDRFSAERLKGVDSTLKIQPAELGDSAVYLCASSLNRGETQYFGPGTRLLVL.

In its sample, this clone was seen a few times. The chain carries TRBV5-1 and TRBJ1-5, with D uncertain. CDR1 is SGHRS and CDR2 is YFSETQ in the germline V gene. The CDR3 is 13 residues long. Trimming took 2 bases from V and 3 from J, leaving 6 bases between them. The chain's CDR3 is CASSLQSNQPQHF. The CDR3 DNA sequence: TGCGCCAGCAGCTTACAGTCCAATCAGCCCCAGCATTTT. Full variable domain (rest looked up from reference TRBV5-1 and TRBJ1-5): KAGVTQTPRYLIKTRGQQVTLSCSPISGHRSVSWYQQTPGQGLQFLFEYFSETQRNKGNFPGRFSGRQFSNSRSEMNVSTLELGDSALYLCASSLQSNQPQHFGDGTRLSIL.

The chain recombines TRBV11-2 with TRBJ2-7, with D maybe TRBD2 (6 bases). Germline CDR1 and CDR2: SGHAT and FQNNGV. Deletions cut 5 bases from V and 3 bases from J, with 17 bases between. This CDR3 spans 15 amino acids. The CDR3 coding sequence is TGTGCCAGCAGCCCGGGACTCGGGAAAATCTACGAGCAGTACTTC. Encoded protein: CASSPGLGKIYEQYF.

This sequence joins TRBV7-9 and TRBJ1-1, with D unresolved. The CDR3 has 14 amino acids. V was shortened by 4 bases and J by 0 bases, with 9 bases between the two germline ends. Germline-derived CDR1 and CDR2 are SEHNR and FQNEAQ (reference sequence). The CDR3 DNA is TGTGCCAGCAGCTCTAGACCCATGAACACTGAAGCTTTCTTT. Its protein is CASSSRPMNTEAFF.

This rearrangement joins TRBV6-6 to TRBJ2-3; possible D gene TRBD2, 6 bases. The CDR3 contains 15 residues. V was pared by 5 bases and J by 5 bases, with 17 bases between. Germline CDR1 reads MNHNY; CDR2 reads SVGAGI (reference sequence). The CDR3 sequence: CASSPPGGGVDTQYF. Here the CDR3 DNA reads TGTGCCAGCAGTCCCCCCGGGGGAGGTGTAGATACGCAGTATTTT.

The V gene is TRBV7-9, the J gene TRBJ1-2, with 9 bases that match TRBD1. Trimming cost V 5 bases and J 6 bases; bases outside gene matches: 7. There are 14 residues in the CDR3. CDR1 is SEHNR, CDR2 FQNEAQ, per germline (reference sequence). The CDR3 protein is CASSPAGQGNGYTF. CDR3 DNA: TGTGCCAGCAGCCCGGCGGGACAGGGCAATGGCTACACCTTC.

This rearrangement joins TRBV6-5 to TRBJ2-7, with D unclear. CDR3 length: 14 residues. Trimming took 3 bases from V and 0 from J, leaving 9 bases between them. From germline, CDR1 is MNHEY and CDR2 SVGAGI. The CDR3 region has the DNA TGTGCCAGCAGTTATACGGCAGGCTCCTACGAGCAGTACTTC. It specifies CASSYTAGSYEQYF.

V is TRBV6-5 and J is TRBJ1-1; weak D call: TRBD1 (5 bases). The CDR3 consists of 13 residues. The germline V gene encodes CDR1 MNHEY and CDR2 SVGAGI. Trimming shortened V by 8 bases and J by 0 bases, and 10 bases separated the two germline ends. CDR3: CASGGYLNTEAFF. The CDR3 DNA follows: TGTGCCAGCGGGGGGTATTTGAACACTGAAGCTTTCTTT.

The chain couples TRBV15 to TRBJ2-6, with D possibly being TRBD2 (6 bases). Germline CDR1 is LNHNV and CDR2 is YYDKDF (reference sequence). This CDR3 is built from 19 residues. Trimming removed 0 bases from V and 0 bases from J, with 15 bases in between. The CDR3 loop reads CATSRDKEGSSSGANVLTF. The CDR3 DNA sequence: TGTGCCACCAGCAGAGATAAGGAGGGGTCCAGCTCTGGGGCCAACGTCCTGACTTTC. Variable domain in full (rest from reference TRBV15 and TRBJ2-6): DAMVIQNPRYQVTQFGKPVTLSCSQTLNHNVMYWYQQKSSQAPKLLFHYYDKDFNNEADTPDNFQSRRPNTSFCFLDIRSPGLGDTAMYLCATSRDKEGSSSGANVLTFGAGSRLTVL.